The 30 T cell receptor beta chains below come from one sample, sequenced in a study of response to subunit inactivated influenza vaccine. From the RT-PCR reads, TCRdb called clonotypes with MiXCR, one entry per CDR3 protein. Of 500,000 to 750,000 distinct CDR3 sequences in the sample, 12% to 15% were seen once. Sequences were derived from PBMCs from blood, sampled roughly 12 days after vaccination. The receptors originated from a man in his forties or fifties who received an inactivated influenza vaccine.

This clonotype showed up just a few times. The V and J genes are TRBV5-1 and TRBJ1-1, with D possibly being TRBD1 (6 bases). The CDR3 sequence is 14 residues long. The germline V gene encodes CDR1 SGHRS and CDR2 YFSETQ. Trimming removed 1 base at V and 11 bases at J, with 18 bases between. CDR3 sequence (DNA): TGCGCCAGCAGCTTGTCCGACAGGAGTTTAAATGCTTTCTTT. It encodes CASSLSDRSLNAFF.

This clonotype was found a few times. The V and J genes are TRBV12-3 or TRBV12-4 and TRBJ2-3; D is unresolved. V was shortened by 2 bases and J by 2 bases, with 5 bases between the two germline ends. There are 13 residues in the CDR3. The CDR3 sequence is CASSLINTDTQYF. The CDR3 DNA is TGTGCCAGCAGTTTAATCAACACAGATACGCAGTATTTT.

This clonotype has more than one count but fewer than ten. The CDR3 nucleotides are TGTGCCAGCAGTGGGCCGGGACGGTACAATGAGCAGTTCTTC. It encodes CASSGPGRYNEQFF. This sequence joins TRBV25-1 and TRBJ2-1; D possibly uses TRBD1 or TRBD2 (5 bases each). The CDR3 has 14 residues. Trimming removed 4 bases from V and 4 bases from J, with 11 bases in between. Germline CDR1 is MGHDK and CDR2 is SYGVNS.

In this sample, this clonotype turned up a few times. J is TRBJ2-5 and V is TRBV18; D may be TRBD1 (6 bases). CDR1 and CDR2 (germline): KGHSH, LQKENI. The length of the CDR3 is 14 residues. The germline V and J ends were trimmed by 8 bases and 5 bases, with 18 bases remaining between them. Here the CDR3 reads CASALGAVWETQYF. The CDR3 DNA is TGTGCCAGCGCTCTGGGGGCTGTTTGGGAGACCCAGTACTTC.

The sample holds a few counts of this clonotype. The genes are TRBV5-1 and TRBJ2-7, with 7 bases lining up with TRBD1. This CDR3 is 13 amino acids long. The ends lost 3 bases at V and 7 bases at J; junction bases unmatched: 7. CDR1 is SGHRS, CDR2 YFSETQ, per germline. The CDR3 here is CASSYDRAEEQYF. CDR3 sequence (DNA): TGCGCCAGCAGCTATGACAGGGCGGAGGAGCAGTACTTC.

In its sample, this clonotype was seen a few times. V gene TRBV4-3 combines with J gene TRBJ2-7; D call uncertain. The CDR3 is made up of 15 amino acids. V lost 2 bases and J 2 bases, leaving 13 bases between the germline ends. Per the germline V gene, CDR1 is LGHNA and CDR2 is YSLEER. For the CDR3, the DNA is TGCGCCAGCAGCCAATTTATAAGCGATACCTACGAGCAGTACTTC. This sequence encodes CASSQFISDTYEQYF.

The chain recombines TRBV5-6 with TRBJ2-5, with TRBD2 matching over 12 bases. This CDR3 region has 17 residues. V lost 2 bases and J lost 6; bases outside the gene matches: 11. CDR1 is SGHDT and CDR2 is YYEEEE in the germline V gene. The CDR3 loop is CASSFEPSGRAVKTQYF. The CDR3 coding sequence is TGTGCCAGCAGCTTCGAGCCTAGCGGGAGGGCCGTTAAGACCCAGTACTTC.

J is TRBJ2-3 and V is TRBV7-2; D is uncertain. CDR3 length: 14 amino acids. V was trimmed by 1 base and J by 2 bases, leaving 7 bases between them. Germline CDR1 reads SGHTA; CDR2 reads FQGNSA. Here the CDR3 DNA reads TGTGCCAGCAGCTTAGAACAGTTCACAGATACGCAGTATTTT. Protein product: CASSLEQFTDTQYF. The complete variable domain, with remaining parts taken from reference TRBV7-2 and TRBJ2-3, reads GAGVSQSPSNKVTEKGKDVELRCDPISGHTALYWYRQSLGQGLEFLIYFQGNSAPDKSGLPSDRFSAERTGGSVSTLTIQRTQQEDSAVYLCASSLEQFTDTQYFGPGTRLTVL.

V is TRBV6-5 and J is TRBJ2-2; tentatively, D is TRBD2 (5 bases). V lost 4 bases to trimming and J lost 0 bases, with 9 bases between them. CDR1 is MNHEY, CDR2 SVGAGI, per germline. The CDR3 sequence is 15 residues long. The CDR3 DNA sequence: TGTGCCAGCAGTTTAGCGACACCGAACACCGGGGAGCTGTTTTTT. Translated: CASSLATPNTGELFF.

The sample holds a few counts of this clonotype. This chain links TRBV29-1 with TRBJ2-7; 9 positions agree with TRBD1. The V and J ends lost 6 bases and 2 bases, in that order; junction bases with no gene match: 8. This CDR3 has 14 residues. Germline V gives CDR1 SQVTM, CDR2 ANQGSEA. CDR3 sequence (DNA): TGCAGCGTAGGGGACAGGGACTTTCCCTACGAGCAGTACTTC. It yields the protein CSVGDRDFPYEQYF.

This clonotype was seen more than once but under ten times. The chain carries TRBV4-1 and TRBJ2-7, with D perhaps matching TRBD2 (6 bases). The ends were cut back, 0 bases at V and 4 bases at J, with 19 bases in the middle. Germline-derived CDR1 and CDR2 are MGHRA and YSYEKL. The CDR3 contains 17 residues. CDR3 in DNA: TGCGCCAGCAGCCAAGAAGGCGGAGCGGGCCGGGTTTACGAGCAGTACTTC. Its translation: CASSQEGGAGRVYEQYF.

This clonotype was counted only a few times. V gene TRBV7-9 combines with J gene TRBJ1-6, with TRBD1 identical over 10 bases. The CDR3 contains 13 residues. The V gene's germline CDR1 is SEHNR and CDR2 FQNEAQ (reference sequence). The V gene end was trimmed by 7 bases and the J gene end by 8 bases; junction bases not matched to a gene: 2. As DNA, the CDR3 is TGTGCCAGCACGGGGACAGGGGATTCACCCCTCCACTTT. Protein: CASTGTGDSPLHF.

This clonotype came up a few times. The chain joins TRBV5-1 to TRBJ2-1; 8 bases fit TRBD1. The V gene end was trimmed by 0 bases and the J gene end by 4 bases; junction bases not matched to a gene: 9. The CDR3 length is 17 residues. Germline V gene data show CDR1 as SGHRS and CDR2 as YFSETQ. The CDR3 nucleotides are TGCGCCAGCAGCTTGGCCGAACAGGGGGTATCGTACAATGAGCAGTTCTTC. This codes for CASSLAEQGVSYNEQFF.

V is TRBV11-2 and J is TRBJ2-2, with 9 bases aligning to TRBD1. The ends lost 5 bases at V and 7 bases at J; junction bases unmatched: 17. The CDR3 is 18 amino acids. Per germline, CDR1 SGHAT and CDR2 FQNNGV. CDR3 sequence (DNA): TGTGCCAGCAGCCTCCCTTACGGGGGGACAGGGTCCATCGGGGAGCTGTTTTTT. It yields the protein CASSLPYGGTGSIGELFF.

The chain carries TRBV5-1 and TRBJ2-1, with 14 bases that match TRBD2. The junction had 5 bases not matched to a gene; V was cut back by 4 bases and J by 2 bases. Per germline, CDR1 SGHRS and CDR2 YFSETQ. The CDR3 totals 17 residues. This CDR3 is CASSLTSGREAYNEQFF. The CDR3 bases are TGCGCCAGCAGCCTGACTAGCGGGAGGGAGGCCTACAATGAGCAGTTCTTC.

On this clonotype: A much larger clonotype is one base distant, so this may be a read error. The chain is built from TRBV7-2 and TRBJ2-7; the D is unclear. The V gene's germline CDR1 is SGHTA and CDR2 FQGNSA. V lost 1 base and J lost 3, with 7 bases in between. CDR3 size: 13 residues. The CDR3 DNA reads TGTGCCAGCAGCTTAGGCAGGTTCTACGAGCAGTACTTC. Residues: CASSLGRFYEQYF.

This chain uses TRBV20-1 with TRBJ2-4; D perhaps matches TRBD2 (6 bases). The CDR3 is made up of 15 amino acids. From germline, CDR1 is DFQATT and CDR2 SNEGSKA (reference sequence). V shed 1 base and J shed 1 base, with 11 bases lying between them. For the CDR3, the DNA is TGCAGTGCTAGAGTTGGGGGGACGGCCAAAAACATTCAGTACTTC. Encoded protein: CSARVGGTAKNIQYF.

This clonotype was counted a few times. This rearrangement joins TRBV7-7 to TRBJ2-1, with D perhaps matching TRBD1 (6 bases). Germline assignment: CDR1 SSHAT and CDR2 FNYEAQ (reference sequence). The V end was cut by 5 bases, the J end by 4 bases, with 21 bases between. The CDR3 is 17 residues long. The CDR3 region is CASSPGWPGHTYNEQFF. CDR3 coding DNA: TGTGCCAGCAGCCCTGGCTGGCCGGGACACACATACAATGAGCAGTTCTTC.

This clonotype was counted a few times. V gene TRBV15 combines with J gene TRBJ2-5, with D hard to call. The CDR3 is 14 residues long. Germline V gene sequence: CDR1 LNHNV, CDR2 YYDKDF (reference sequence). Trimming took 4 bases from V and 1 from J, leaving 10 bases between them. The CDR3 sequence is CATSKADPQETQYF. The CDR3 DNA follows: TGTGCCACCAGCAAGGCGGACCCCCAAGAGACCCAGTACTTC.

V gene TRBV5-5 combines with J gene TRBJ1-4; perhaps TRBD1 as D (6 bases). Trimming pared 4 bases from V and 8 bases from J, leaving 18 bases between. CDR3 length equals 15 residues. Germline-derived CDR1 and CDR2 are SGHKS and YYEKEE (reference sequence). The CDR3 nucleotides are TGTGCCAGCAGCCTACAGGGAGGACAAGGAGAAAAACTGTTTTTT. Translation: CASSLQGGQGEKLFF.

This clonotype occurred a few times. This chain uses TRBV5-1 with TRBJ2-3; 8 bases match TRBD2. CDR1 is SGHRS, CDR2 YFSETQ, per germline. The CDR3 is 12 residues long. V was pared by 4 bases and J by 14 bases, with 9 bases of the junction left unmatched. CDR3 sequence: CASSPAGGSPYF. The DNA for the CDR3 is TGCGCCAGCAGCCCGGCGGGAGGTTCACCGTATTTT.

There are a few counts of this clonotype. This sequence joins TRBV5-6 and TRBJ2-5; D unresolved. This CDR3 has 13 residues. From germline, CDR1 is SGHDT and CDR2 YYEEEE. V was cut by 0 bases and J by 7 bases, with 10 bases left in between. The CDR3 here is CASSLAIPPTQYF. In nucleotides, the CDR3 is TGTGCCAGCAGCTTGGCCATCCCCCCGACCCAGTACTTC.

This clonotype was seen at least ten times. Germline and junction disagree at one end, which may indicate a read error. V and J are TRBV11-1 and TRBJ2-1; 9 positions match TRBD2. The CDR3 is made up of 15 amino acids. The germline gives CDR1 SGHAT, CDR2 FQDESV (reference sequence). The CDR3 loop is CASSLAGLSYNEQFF. CDR3 nucleotide sequence: TGTGCCAGCAGCCTAGCGGGGCTCTCCTACAATGAGCAGTTCTTC.

This clonotype was detected a few times. This CDR3 is CASSSDQGGSYNEQFF. CDR3 nucleotide sequence: TGTGCCAGCAGTTCCGACCAGGGGGGTTCCTACAATGAGCAGTTCTTC. The chain is built from TRBV12-3 or TRBV12-4 and TRBJ2-1, with a possible D match to TRBD1 (7 bases). V shed 4 bases and J shed 1 base, with 14 bases lying between them. The CDR3 is 16 amino acids.

This clonotype occurred many times. This chain connects TRBV20-1 to TRBJ2-2; the D gene is possibly TRBD2 (6 bases). V was cut by 0 bases and J by 1 base, with 12 bases left in between. The CDR3 spans 16 residues. In germline, CDR1 is DFQATT, CDR2 SNEGSKA (reference sequence). CDR3 residues: CSARDRLSGNTGELFF. CDR3 DNA sequence: TGCAGTGCTAGAGATAGGCTTAGCGGGAACACCGGGGAGCTGTTTTTT.

This clonotype was observed a few times. This rearrangement joins TRBV20-1 to TRBJ2-1, with a tentative D call TRBD2 (6 bases). Germline-derived CDR1 and CDR2 are DFQATT and SNEGSKA (reference sequence). V shed 3 bases and J shed 9 bases, with 15 bases lying between them. This CDR3 has 13 amino acids. The CDR3 region is CSASTSGRGEQFF. As DNA, the CDR3 is TGCAGTGCTAGTACCTCGGGGCGGGGTGAGCAGTTCTTC.

This clonotype was counted between two and nine times. The chain carries TRBV7-8 and TRBJ1-5; a weak D match, TRBD1 (6 bases). The germline V gene encodes CDR1 SGHVS and CDR2 FQNEAQ. Trimming removed 5 bases from V and 0 bases from J, with 11 bases in between. This CDR3 has 15 amino acids. In DNA form, the CDR3 reads TGTGCCAGCAGCGTATGGGACAATAGCAATCAGCCCCAGCATTTT. Its translation: CASSVWDNSNQPQHF. The whole variable domain, filled in from reference TRBV7-8 and TRBJ1-5, reads GAGVSQSPRYKVAKRGQDVALRCDPISGHVSLFWYQQALGQGPEFLTYFQNEAQLDKSGLPSDRFFAERPEGSVSTLKIQRTQQEDSAVYLCASSVWDNSNQPQHFGDGTRLSIL.

This chain links TRBV29-1 with TRBJ2-1; tentative D call: TRBD1 (5 bases). This CDR3 has 13 amino acids. Germline V lookup: CDR1 SQVTM, CDR2 ANQGSEA. Trimming pared 4 bases from V and 9 bases from J, leaving 16 bases between. The CDR3 sequence is CSVGYIRDSEQFF. The CDR3 coding sequence is TGCAGCGTTGGCTATATCAGGGATTCTGAGCAGTTCTTC.

This chain uses TRBV4-3 with TRBJ2-2; 11 nucleotides align to TRBD2. V lost 5 bases and J lost 4; bases outside the gene matches: 3. Looked up from germline, CDR1 is LGHNA and CDR2 is YSLEER. This CDR3 comprises 15 residues. The CDR3 loop is CASSKTSGVTGELFF. The CDR3 DNA sequence: TGCGCCAGCAGCAAGACTAGCGGGGTCACCGGGGAGCTGTTTTTT.

V gene TRBV29-1 combines with J gene TRBJ2-7, with 9 bases fitting TRBD1. V lost 7 bases, J lost 1 base, and 11 bases stayed unmatched. CDR3 length equals 15 residues. Germline V gene lookup returns CDR1 SQVTM and CDR2 ANQGSEA. CDR3 protein: CSGFLGTGHSYEQYF. The CDR3 DNA reads as TGCAGCGGCTTTCTCGGGACAGGGCATTCCTACGAGCAGTACTTC.